This paragraph covers one TCR beta chain sequence. The antigen remains unidentified. The data were obtained in a study of T-cell reconstitution after alpha-beta-depleted transplantation in children. Findings of the study overall: The study reportedly traced alpha-beta T cells about two months after transplant to several hundred expanded graft clones. Certain patients had high TCRbeta diversity at day 60, and it came from recipient T cells and thymic progenitors that survived. T-cell numbers and diversity, one year after transplant, stemmed largely from T cells that were newly produced.

Unique molecular identifiers were built into the TCRbeta library. TCRdb re-derived calls from the PCR reads in MiXCR, one entry per CDR3 protein. Of approximately 800,000 distinct CDR3 sequences in the sample, roughly 15% are singletons; the top ten hold 5%. J was trimmed by 2 bases and V by 5 bases; bases with no gene match: 10. The germline V gene encodes CDR1 SGHAT and CDR2 FQNNGV. This CDR3 has 18 amino acids. The TCR comes from a male patient between 5 and 17 years old who had a stem cell transplant for acute lymphoblastic leukemia, so the T cells may come from the graft donor. The genes are TRBV11-2 and TRBJ2-2, with 11 positions matching TRBD2. Here the sequenced sample was PBMCs, mostly from graft donor cells, taken 360 days after TCRalphabeta/CD19-depleted stem cell transplant. CDR3 sequence: CASSQGLAVRDNTGELFF. CDR3 nucleotides: TGTGCCAGCAGCCAGGGACTAGCGGTCAGGGATAACACCGGGGAGCTGTTTTTT.